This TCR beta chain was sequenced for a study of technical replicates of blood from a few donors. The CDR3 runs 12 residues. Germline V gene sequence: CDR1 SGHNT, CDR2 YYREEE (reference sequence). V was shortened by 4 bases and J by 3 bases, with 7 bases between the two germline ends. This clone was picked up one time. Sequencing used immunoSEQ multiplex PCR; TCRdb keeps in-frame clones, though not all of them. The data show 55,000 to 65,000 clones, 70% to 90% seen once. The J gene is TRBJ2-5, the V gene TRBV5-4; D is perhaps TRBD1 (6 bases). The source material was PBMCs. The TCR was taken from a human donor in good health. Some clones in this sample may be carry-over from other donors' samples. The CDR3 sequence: CASSTGKETQYF. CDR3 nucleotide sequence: TGTGCCAGCAGCACAGGGAAAGAGACCCAGTACTTC.